This entry lists 24 T cell receptor beta chains sequenced from one sample in a study of blood T cells in healthy people across ages. The use of a sample-barcoded 5' primer and a J-beta primer mix characterized a second PCR of roughly 7 to 11 cycles. TCRdb independently ran MiXCR on the 5' RACE reads; one entry per CDR3 protein. The repertoire holds hundreds of thousands of distinct CDR3 sequences, under 25% seen once, with approximately 3.7% in the top ten. Source material: blood. These receptors all stem from a man between 65 and 80 years old in good health.

This clonotype was seen a handful of times. The V call is TRBV13, the J call TRBJ2-1; 9 bases map to TRBD1. Germline CDR1 is PRHDT and CDR2 is FYEKMQ (reference sequence). The CDR3 loop spans 16 amino acids. Trimming cost V 4 bases and J 3 bases; bases outside gene matches: 7. The CDR3: CASSSPRTGDYNEQFF. The DNA of the CDR3 is TGTGCCAGCAGCTCTCCCAGGACAGGGGACTACAATGAGCAGTTCTTC.

This clonotype was seen a few times. A much larger clone differs from this one at a single base, so this may be a read error. The chain joins TRBV5-6 to TRBJ2-1; D not resolved. Germline-derived CDR1 and CDR2 are SGHDT and YYEEEE. The CDR3 runs 14 residues. The CDR3 loop is CAGSFRSSYNEQFF. In nucleotides, the CDR3 is TGTGCCGGCAGCTTTCGTAGCTCCTACAATGAGCAGTTCTTC.

The chain has TRBV28 and TRBJ2-7; 13 bases are shared with TRBD2. Trimming took 2 bases from V and 5 from J; bases not matched to a gene: 3. This CDR3 contains 15 residues. CDR1 is MDHEN, CDR2 SYDVKM, per germline. Written as DNA, the CDR3 is TGTGCCAGCAGTTTAAGCGGGACTAGCGGGGACGAGCAGTACTTC. Encoded protein: CASSLSGTSGDEQYF.

This clonotype turned up a few times. The V call is TRBV20-1, the J call TRBJ2-5; TRBD1 matches 9 bases. J was trimmed by 5 bases and V by 5 bases; bases with no gene match: 6. This CDR3 region has 13 residues. Germline values: CDR1 DFQATT, CDR2 SNEGSKA (reference sequence). The CDR3 protein is CSASGTGRETQYF. Here the CDR3 DNA reads TGCAGTGCTTCCGGGACAGGGCGGGAGACCCAGTACTTC.

A remark on this clonotype: A read error may produce the germline difference seen at one junction end. The V call is TRBV9, the J call TRBJ2-3; 7 positions agree with TRBD1. Germline assignment: CDR1 SGDLS and CDR2 YYNGEE. CDR3 length: 17 amino acids. The CDR3 reads CACSARGDRSPTDTQYF. The CDR3 DNA follows: TGTGCCTGCAGCGCGAGAGGGGACAGATCCCCCACAGATACGCAGTATTTT.

This clonotype was counted only a few times. This chain links TRBV20-1 with TRBJ2-3; TRBD2 agrees at 9 bases. V shed 1 base and J 2 bases; nucleotides not matched to a gene: 4. CDR1 DFQATT and CDR2 SNEGSKA come from the germline V gene (reference sequence). The length of the CDR3 is 15 residues. CDR3 sequence reads: CSARGLADNTDTQYF. The CDR3 coding sequence is TGCAGTGCTAGAGGACTAGCGGATAACACAGATACGCAGTATTTT.

This clonotype occurred many times. V and J are TRBV6-5 and TRBJ2-5; D gene ambiguous. The CDR3 has 13 residues. Germline V gene sequence: CDR1 MNHEY, CDR2 SVGAGI. The V end was cut by 6 bases, the J end by 4 bases, with 12 bases between. The CDR3 nucleotides are TGTGCCAGCAGCCCGCGGCGAAGAGAGACCCAGTACTTC. Protein product: CASSPRRRETQYF.

The CDR3 bases are TGTGCCAGCAGTTTAAACTTAGCGGGGGGAACCTCCTACGAGCAGTACTTC. Translated, it gives CASSLNLAGGTSYEQYF. The rearrangement links TRBV28 to TRBJ2-5, with 10 nucleotides matching TRBD2. The J call may be faulty, since TRBJ2-7 better matches the DNA end. The CDR3 runs 17 residues. CDR1 and CDR2 (germline): MDHEN, SYDVKM.

The V call is TRBV4-1, the J call TRBJ2-5, with 9 nucleotides matching TRBD2. The V and J ends lost 9 bases and 4 bases, in that order; junction bases with no gene match: 15. The germline V gene has CDR1 MGHRA and CDR2 YSYEKL. This CDR3 has 16 amino acids. This CDR3 is CASTGTTSGRGETQYF. The CDR3 DNA is TGCGCCAGTACTGGAACGACTAGCGGACGTGGAGAGACCCAGTACTTC.

This rearrangement joins TRBV7-9 to TRBJ2-5; tentative D call: TRBD1 (5 bases). CDR1 is SEHNR and CDR2 is FQNEAQ in the germline V gene (reference sequence). The germline V and J ends were trimmed by 4 bases and 5 bases, with 17 bases remaining between them. The CDR3 extends over 15 amino acids. The CDR3 loop reads CASSYIRGADETQYF. The CDR3, as DNA: TGTGCCAGCAGCTATATAAGGGGCGCAGATGAGACCCAGTACTTC.

This clonotype has more than one count but fewer than ten. The J gene is TRBJ2-5, the V gene TRBV29-1; D possibly corresponds to TRBD1 (6 bases). V lost 6 bases and J lost 3, with 17 bases in between. The CDR3 contains 14 residues. From germline, CDR1 is SQVTM and CDR2 ANQGSEA. CDR3 bases: TGCAGCGTCCAAACTGGGACACCCAAAGAGACCCAGTACTTC. This codes for CSVQTGTPKETQYF.

This clonotype was seen more than once but under ten times. The rearrangement joins TRBV10-3 to TRBJ2-7; 8 bases align to TRBD2. Germline V gives CDR1 ENHRY, CDR2 SYGVKD. Trimming at V came to 2 bases and at J to 3 bases, leaving 6 bases not matched to a gene. The CDR3 consists of 15 residues. The CDR3 protein is CAISEGLAMVYEQYF. The CDR3 region has the DNA TGTGCCATCAGTGAGGGACTAGCTATGGTCTACGAGCAGTACTTC.

V usage is TRBV4-3 and J usage is TRBJ1-4; D unresolved. Germline CDR1 reads LGHNA; CDR2 reads YSLEER. V lost 0 bases, J lost 2 bases, and 13 bases lay in between. The CDR3 sequence is 17 residues long. DNA of the CDR3: TGCGCCAGCAGCCAAGATTCCGGGATGACGACTAATGAAAAACTGTTTTTT. Translated, it gives CASSQDSGMTTNEKLFF.

This clonotype came up many times. This chain connects TRBV5-1 to TRBJ2-2; D gene uncertain. Looked up from germline, CDR1 is SGHRS and CDR2 is YFSETQ. Deletions cut 2 bases from V and 4 bases from J, with 6 bases between. The CDR3 runs 13 residues. The CDR3 DNA reads TGCGCCAGCAGCTTCGCAGTCACCGGGGAGCTGTTTTTT. This gives the protein CASSFAVTGELFF.

This clonotype was counted between two and nine times. This rearrangement joins TRBV5-1 to TRBJ2-1; D may be TRBD2 (6 bases). CDR3 length: 14 residues. CDR1 and CDR2 (germline): SGHRS, YFSETQ. V lost 3 bases and J 4 bases, leaving 11 bases between the germline ends. As DNA, the CDR3 is TGCGCCAGCAGCTGGAGCGGGCAATACAATGAGCAGTTCTTC. Protein product: CASSWSGQYNEQFF.

The J gene is TRBJ2-3, the V gene TRBV20-1, with D uncertain. The CDR3 runs to 11 residues. V was clipped by 8 bases and J by 4 bases, with 10 bases between them. Per the germline V gene, CDR1 is DFQATT and CDR2 is SNEGSKA (reference sequence). This CDR3 is CSHRPADTQYF. DNA of the CDR3: TGCAGTCATCGACCTGCAGATACGCAGTATTTT.

This clonotype was seen only a few times. This chain links TRBV20-1 with TRBJ2-7; 9 nucleotides agree with TRBD2. The CDR3 totals 14 residues. Germline CDR1 and CDR2: DFQATT and SNEGSKA (reference sequence). V shed 0 bases and J 5 bases; nucleotides not matched to a gene: 5. CDR3 sequence reads: CSARDAAGGNEQYF. DNA of the CDR3: TGCAGTGCTAGAGATGCGGCGGGAGGGAACGAGCAGTACTTC.

Ten or more counts support this clonotype. The gene calls are TRBV2 and TRBJ2-7; possible D gene TRBD1, 6 bases. V lost 5 bases and J 2 bases, leaving 13 bases between the germline ends. This CDR3 spans 14 amino acids. Per the germline V gene, CDR1 is SNHLY and CDR2 is FYNNEI. In DNA, the CDR3 is TGTGCCAGCAGTTTAACCGGGACAACCTACGAGCAGTACTTC. Translated, it gives CASSLTGTTYEQYF. Combining the CDR3 with reference TRBV2 and TRBJ2-7 gives the whole variable domain EPEVTQTPSHQVTQMGQEVILRCVPISNHLYFYWYRQILGQKVEFLVSFYNNEISEKSEIFDDQFSVERPDGSNFTLKIRSTKLEDSAMYFCASSLTGTTYEQYFGPGTRLTVT.

The chain links TRBV12-3 or TRBV12-4 to TRBJ2-3; TRBD2 matches at 14 bases. V gave up 7 bases and J gave up 4 bases; unmatched junction bases: 7. The CDR3 is made up of 16 amino acids. The DNA for the CDR3 is TGTGCCAGCACCCGGACTAGCGGGAGGTCTCCAGATACGCAGTATTTT. Encoded protein: CASTRTSGRSPDTQYF.

Only a few counts were recorded for this clonotype. This chain uses TRBV6-1 with TRBJ2-5; 10 bases fit TRBD1. The J call may not be correct, given that the DNA end is closer to TRBJ2-7. Germline lookup yields CDR1 MNHNS and CDR2 SASEGT. This CDR3 is built from 15 residues. CDR3 sequence: CASSEAWTGGYEQYV. The CDR3 DNA sequence: TGTGCCAGCAGTGAAGCGTGGACAGGGGGTTACGAGCAGTACGTC.

The rearrangement uses TRBV27 and TRBJ2-6; D uncertain. CDR3 size: 14 residues. Germline loops: CDR1 MNHEY, CDR2 SMNVEV (reference sequence). The V end lost 2 bases, the J end lost 0 bases, and 2 bases lay between the germline ends. CDR3 protein: CASSLISGANVLTF. DNA of the CDR3: TGTGCCAGCAGTTTAATCTCTGGGGCCAACGTCCTGACTTTC.

The gene calls are TRBV9 and TRBJ2-6; no reliable D call. The V end lost 0 bases, the J end lost 4 bases, and 8 bases lay between the germline ends. The length of the CDR3 is 15 residues. Germline loops: CDR1 SGDLS, CDR2 YYNGEE. The DNA of the CDR3 is TGTGCCAGCAGCGTAGACTCGGCCGGGGCCAACGTCCTGACTTTC. This gives the protein CASSVDSAGANVLTF.

The chain combines TRBV24-1 with TRBJ2-5; 7 nucleotides match TRBD2. The end of the DNA is better explained by TRBJ2-1, so the J call may be wrong. Germline-derived CDR1 and CDR2 are KGHDR and SFDVKD. The CDR3 totals 17 residues. The DNA of the CDR3 is TGTGCCACCAGTGATATAAGCGGGGTAGAGGGCTACAATGAGCAGTTCTTC. Residues: CATSDISGVEGYNEQFF.

The V gene is TRBV19, the J gene TRBJ2-7; TRBD1 matches 7 bases. Germline V lookup: CDR1 LNHDA, CDR2 SQIVND (reference sequence). Trimming removed 5 bases from V and 4 bases from J; junction bases left unmatched: 8. The CDR3 has 14 amino acids. CDR3 nucleotide sequence: TGTGCCAGTAGTTTAGGGGGCTTCATGTACGAGCAGTACTTC. Its translation is CASSLGGFMYEQYF.